This TCR beta chain was obtained from a study of blood T cells in healthy people across ages. Whenever a sample was processed, at least 6 million PBMCs were isolated. Together with a sample-barcoded 5' primer, a J-beta primer mix was included in a second PCR lasting about 7 to 11 cycles. The template-switch adaptor was a 5' adaptor with 12 random nucleotides. It tagged each cDNA molecule. Each sample provided no less than 2.5 million CDR3-containing paired-end reads. TCRdb re-derived calls from the 5' RACE reads in MiXCR, one entry per CDR3 protein. The sample has around 1.5 million distinct CDR3 sequences; roughly 40% are singletons. This CDR3 spans 15 amino acids. Germline V gene sequence: CDR1 SNHLY, CDR2 FYNNEI. V lost 6 bases, J lost 4 bases, and 16 bases lay in between. This clonotype was observed a few times.

This TCR was recovered from a woman aged 18-30 years in good health. V gene TRBV2 combines with J gene TRBJ2-1, with TRBD2 as a possible D gene (6 bases). What was sequenced was blood. CDR3 DNA: TGTGCCAGCAGCGGAGGACGAGCGGGTTACAATGAGCAGTTCTTC. The encoded protein is CASSGGRAGYNEQFF.